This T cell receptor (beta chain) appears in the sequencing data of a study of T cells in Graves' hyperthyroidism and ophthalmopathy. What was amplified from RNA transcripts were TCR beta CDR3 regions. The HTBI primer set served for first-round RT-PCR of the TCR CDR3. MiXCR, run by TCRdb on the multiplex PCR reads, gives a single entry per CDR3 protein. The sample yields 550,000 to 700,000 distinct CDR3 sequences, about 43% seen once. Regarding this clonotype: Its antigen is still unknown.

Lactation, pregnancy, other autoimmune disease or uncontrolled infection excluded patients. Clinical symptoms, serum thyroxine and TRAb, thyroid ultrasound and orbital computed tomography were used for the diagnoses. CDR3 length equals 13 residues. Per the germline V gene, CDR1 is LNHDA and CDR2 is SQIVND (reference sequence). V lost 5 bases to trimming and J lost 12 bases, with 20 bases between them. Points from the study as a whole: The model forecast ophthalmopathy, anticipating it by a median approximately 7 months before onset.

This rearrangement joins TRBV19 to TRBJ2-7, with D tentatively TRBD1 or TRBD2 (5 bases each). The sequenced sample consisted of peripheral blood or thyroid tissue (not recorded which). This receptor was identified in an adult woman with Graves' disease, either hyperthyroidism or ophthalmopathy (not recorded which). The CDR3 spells CASSPPPTGPLYF. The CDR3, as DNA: TGTGCCAGTAGTCCTCCCCCGACGGGACCACTGTACTTC.